This T cell receptor (beta chain) was recorded in a study of siplizumab effects on memory and regulatory T cells. This clone was observed once. Germline CDR1 reads SGHDT; CDR2 reads YYEEEE. CDR3 length: 17 residues. V was cut by 4 bases and J by 0 bases, with 14 bases left in between. Sequencing was performed with immunoSEQ multiplex PCR; in TCRdb, only in-frame clones are kept and a portion is missing. The table has 5,500 to 7,500 clones, about 60% seen once. The rearrangement links TRBV5-6 to TRBJ2-6; D remains ambiguous. This clonotype was obtained from a human donor in good health. Sequencing was carried out using effector memory CD8+ T cells sorted from blood. The subset: unstimulated CD8+ effector memory T cells. The CDR3 nucleotides are TGTGCCAGCAGCCCCGTGCTGAGGCACTCTGGGGCCAACGTCCTGACTTTC. Its translation: CASSPVLRHSGANVLTF.